These 3 T cell receptor beta chains share one sample of origin, sequenced in a study of T cell responses to AZD1222 COVID-19 vaccine. Sequenced by immunoSEQ multiplex PCR; TCRdb stores in-frame clones only, minus some. Among some 180,000 clones listed, approximately 94% were seen once. Source: peripheral blood, taken 28 days after the second AZD1222 dose. The receptor set was obtained from an adult who received the AZD1222 COVID-19 vaccine.

The chain joins TRBV6-5 to TRBJ1-1, with D perhaps matching TRBD1 (6 bases). Trimming left V 6 bases short and J 1 base short, with 15 bases between. Germline CDR1 reads MNHEY; CDR2 reads SVGAGI. CDR3 length: 15 amino acids. The CDR3 protein is CASRATGAPNTEAFF. The CDR3 region has the DNA TGTGCCAGCAGAGCGACAGGAGCCCCGAACACTGAAGCTTTCTTT.

The sample holds a few counts of this clone. The V gene is TRBV6-2 or TRBV6-3, the J gene TRBJ1-1; unclear D gene. Trimming left V 2 bases short and J 0 bases short, with 4 bases between. This CDR3 spans 13 amino acids. Germline-derived CDR1 and CDR2 are MNHEY and SVGEGT. The CDR3 here is CASSYGMNTEAFF. The CDR3 region has the DNA TGTGCCAGCAGTTACGGGATGAACACTGAAGCTTTCTTT.

This clone has just one count. The chain couples TRBV5-1 to TRBJ2-2; TRBD1 might be the D (5 bases). Per germline, CDR1 SGHRS and CDR2 YFSETQ. V was shortened by 1 base and J by 4 bases, with 20 bases between the two germline ends. The CDR3 runs 18 residues. The CDR3 is CASSLYTLGRGSTGELFF. DNA of the CDR3: TGCGCCAGCAGCTTGTACACCTTGGGGCGTGGTTCCACCGGGGAGCTGTTTTTT. Looking up the rest from reference TRBV5-1 and TRBJ2-2 gives the full variable domain: KAGVTQTPRYLIKTRGQQVTLSCSPISGHRSVSWYQQTPGQGLQFLFEYFSETQRNKGNFPGRFSGRQFSNSRSEMNVSTLELGDSALYLCASSLYTLGRGSTGELFFGEGSRLTVL.